This T cell receptor (beta chain) was found in a study of monozygotic twins with cystic fibrosis (dated by TCRdb to the early 2020s). About the full investigation: Barcoded libraries were prepared with approximately 16 PCR cycles from approximately 2.8 micrograms of fragmented DNA. Data for three of the twin pairs had been reported earlier in a different context. The cohort comprised ten female and six male twin pairs aged about 2.0 to 40 years, median approximately 10 years, mostly children and adolescents. To gauge how much genetics shapes V and J gene usage, the researchers compared TCR beta repertoires both within and across 16 monozygotic twin pairs who have cystic fibrosis. Twins were ranked among roughly 1,000 cohort participants for weight-for-height and FEVPerc (FEV1 disease centile) on the day of blood sampling.

Here is what the overall study found, with its caveats: The greatest similarity to the co-twin was observed for V gene usage in 13 of 16 pairs and for J usage in 8 of 16 pairs, which suggested genetic constraints. Nucleotide-identical clonotype sharing was significantly higher within monozygotic CF twin pairs than between unrelated CF individuals (P = 0.000026, Mann-Whitney). Simpson clonality tended to be low (median approximately 0.0095), which suggests a naive-dominated repertoire, although clonality was higher in the most severely affected patients. Only a small cohort was studied, and no association of shared CDR3 numbers with age, concordance or disease severity was found.

The twin pairs came from the European Cystic Fibrosis Twin and Sibling Study Cohort, which recruited patients from over a hundred CF clinics across 14 European countries. Zygosity and CFTR genotype were verified in-house, and zygosity was tested by multiplex PCR of nine short tandem repeat loci. Peripheral blood was sampled from each twin, and clinical parameters were recorded on the day of blood sampling. Genomic DNA was isolated from peripheral blood cells with phenol/chloroform and kept in TE buffer at 4 degrees C. This clone came up once. No cognate antigen has been identified for it. Base qualities are not provided; no much larger clone lies one nucleotide away. TCR beta CDR3 regions were amplified by multiplex PCR using the immunoSEQ immune profiling system, following the manufacturer's instructions. Sequencing was performed on an Illumina NextSeq system. The paper's data handling went like this. Sequence data were processed on the immunoSEQ Analyzer platform, and clonality was calculated as the square root of Simpson's index of productive rearrangements. Similarity in V and J usage was quantified by Jensen-Shannon distance, and CDR3 generation probabilities were calculated with OLGA. Shared CDR3 sequences were searched against the immuneACCESS database (August 2020) and VDJdb (December 2020). Imported from immuneACCESS, the table was reduced by TCRdb to in-frame sequences with V and J called. These copies leave out some clones; in studies compared against another copy, an unresolved V gene accounts for under half, and the cause of the remainder is not known. The DNA was the basis for D and trimming; V, J and clone size are from that table. Present in this sample are about 14,000 clones, approximately 92% of which were seen just once. The ten largest clones add up to less than 10% of the sample.

The germline V gene provides CDR1 SQVTM and CDR2 ANQGSEA. Trimming removed 4 bases from V and 9 bases from J, leaving 10 bases between the germline ends. Counted from cysteine to phenylalanine, this CDR3 has 11 amino acids. The read is trimmed to its CDR3 DNA, 33 bases read in frame from base 1. This TCR derives from a girl aged 2 to 10 with cystic fibrosis. This chain joins TRBV29-1 to TRBJ2-4; TRBD1 could be the D gene, as 6 bases match. The sequencing input was blood. The CDR3 region: CSVAGASIQYF. At the DNA level, the sequence is TGCAGCGTTGCAGGGGCGAGCATTCAGTACTTC.